The T cell receptor (beta chain) described here comes from a study of cytomegalovirus exposure and HLA in healthy donors. With 0 bases clipped from V and 2 bases from J, the junction kept 6 bases outside the gene matches. CDR3 length: 16 amino acids. From germline, CDR1 is SGHNT and CDR2 YYREEE (reference sequence). Notes on the study in general: The Asian-associated ancestry cluster reportedly had fewer N-insertions than the roughly 720-donor mean in a later analysis.

Details on this clone: The antigen remains unidentified.

The PCR made use of 60 Vbeta and 13 Jbeta primers. How the authors handled the data: Later reanalysis found 75 million to 100 million unique TCR beta chains, roughly 9.9 million of them shared. Method: immunoSEQ multiplex PCR; TCRdb's copy keeps in-frame clones and lacks some. V, J and clone size are those of that table, while D and trimming were read from the DNA. This sample's clone table lists approximately 170,000 clones. Donors were nominally healthy when sampled, though unrecorded immune exposures were likely. Material: PBMCs. This clonotype originated in a woman aged 18-29 years in good health and CMV-seropositive. The rearrangement uses TRBV5-4 and TRBJ2-3; TRBD2 aligns across 7 bases. CDR3: CASSLGASGVTDTQYF. The CDR3 coding sequence is TGTGCCAGCAGCTTGGGTGCCAGCGGGGTCACAGATACGCAGTATTTT.